These T cell receptor beta chains were read from a single sample in a study of blood T cell repertoires in COVID-19. Using immunoSEQ multiplex PCR, the repertoire was profiled, and TCRdb retains in-frame clones only, with some absent. The sample has about 420,000 clones; 80% to 90% are singletons. Sequencing was done on a sample of peripheral blood. Receptors were obtained from a man younger than 35 with COVID-19, enrolled during active disease. CDR3s include the opening cysteine and the closing phenylalanine or tryptophan. A D gene is named only where the DNA matches it firmly. Clone size is stated in some rows and not others, as once, few, many or a class when expanded.

D	J	size	V	CDR3	DNA
-	TRBJ1-6	-	TRBV11-3	CASSLGRDYNSPLHF	TGTGCCAGCAGCTTAGGCCGGGACTATAATTCACCCCTCCACTTT
-	TRBJ1-5	-	TRBV19	CASSETGYINQPQHF	TGTGCCAGTAGTGAGACAGGCTACATCAATCAGCCCCAGCATTTT
TRBD1	TRBJ2-7	-	TRBV9	CASSVTGSSYEQYF	TGTGCCAGCAGCGTGACAGGGAGCTCCTACGAGCAGTACTTC
TRBD1	TRBJ1-1	-	TRBV6-5	CASSHRGDTEAFF	TGTGCCAGCAGCCACAGGGGCGACACTGAAGCTTTCTTT
-	TRBJ1-1	-	TRBV6-5	CASRLYLNTEAFF	TGTGCCAGTCGCCTCTACCTGAACACTGAAGCTTTCTTT
TRBD2	TRBJ2-1	-	TRBV27	CASSLLLAGGLHEQFF	TGTGCCAGCAGTTTGCTATTAGCGGGAGGGTTACATGAGCAGTTCTTC
-	TRBJ2-3	-	TRBV28	CASRPTGGTSDFMDTQYF	TGTGCCAGCAGACCGACAGGGGGGACTAGCGATTTTATGGATACGCAGTATTTT
-	TRBJ1-5	-	TRBV19	CASSEVKEGTNQPQHF	TGTGCCAGTAGTGAGGTAAAAGAGGGTACCAATCAGCCCCAGCATTTT
TRBD1	TRBJ2-7	-	TRBV27	CASSPGQDYEQYF	TGTGCCAGCAGTCCGGGACAGGACTACGAGCAGTACTTC
-	TRBJ1-2	few	TRBV18	CASSGQENYGYTF	TGTGCCAGCTCGGGGCAGGAAAACTATGGCTACACCTTC
-	TRBJ2-5	-	TRBV19	CASSIGQAVQETQYF	TGTGCCAGTAGTATAGGACAAGCGGTCCAAGAGACCCAGTACTTC
-	TRBJ2-3	-	TRBV5-6	CASSLKGVGEDTQYF	TGTGCCAGCAGCTTGAAGGGGGTGGGAGAAGATACGCAGTATTTT
TRBD1	TRBJ2-5	-	TRBV9	CASSVDRGQETQYF	TGTGCCAGCAGCGTAGACAGGGGGCAAGAGACCCAGTACTTC
-	TRBJ1-2	few	TRBV6-1	CASSEFVGASGTF	TGTGCCAGCAGTGAATTTGTGGGGGCTTCGGGAACCTTC
TRBD2	TRBJ2-2	few	TRBV11-2	CASAPPSGAYTGELFF	TGTGCCAGCGCACCACCTAGCGGGGCTTACACCGGGGAGCTGTTTTTT
TRBD1	TRBJ1-1	-	TRBV19	CASTKNRQGKSTEAFF	TGTGCCAGTACCAAAAATAGACAGGGGAAGAGCACTGAAGCTTTCTTT
-	TRBJ2-2	once	TRBV30	CAWSGGTGELFF	TGTGCCTGGAGTGGAGGCACCGGGGAGCTGTTTTTT
-	TRBJ1-1	once	TRBV15	CATRMGGTEAFF	TGTGCCACCAGAATGGGGGGCACTGAAGCTTTCTTT
-	TRBJ2-1	-	TRBV6-6	CASSYGGQYNEQFF	TGTGCCAGCAGTTACGGCGGACAGTACAATGAGCAGTTCTTC
-	TRBJ1-1	-	TRBV13	CASSGFGSNTEAFF	TGTGCCAGCAGCGGCTTCGGGTCGAACACTGAAGCTTTCTTT
TRBD1	TRBJ2-1	-	TRBV4-2	CASSRQGPLDEQFF	TGTGCCAGCAGCCGACAGGGTCCTTTGGATGAGCAGTTCTTC
-	TRBJ1-1	-	TRBV19	CASSIIRGARDTEAFF	TGTGCCAGTAGTATAATCCGGGGGGCGAGGGACACTGAAGCTTTCTTT
-	TRBJ2-3	once	TRBV7-3	CASSNTGSTDTQYF	TGTGCCAGCAGTAACACAGGGAGCACAGATACGCAGTATTTT
-	TRBJ2-7	-	TRBV29-1	CSVEDLGGAEQYF	TGCAGCGTTGAAGATCTTGGAGGGGCCGAGCAGTACTTC
-	TRBJ2-3	-	TRBV10-1	CASSEGSVSDTQYF	TGCGCCAGCAGTGAGGGTAGCGTGTCAGATACGCAGTATTTT
-	TRBJ2-5	-	TRBV7-3	CASSLTRSETQYF	TGTGCCAGCAGCCTTACTAGATCGGAGACCCAGTACTTC
-	TRBJ1-4	-	TRBV7-6	CASSLGVGSTNEKLFF	TGTGCCAGCAGCTTAGGGGTGGGCTCAACTAATGAAAAACTGTTTTTT
-	TRBJ2-5	-	TRBV7-7	CASSSSVSGETQYF	TGTGCCAGCAGCTCCTCAGTTTCAGGAGAGACCCAGTACTTC
-	TRBJ2-7	-	TRBV25-1	CASSTRDSTTYEQYF	TGTGCCAGCAGTACACGGGACTCCACAACCTACGAGCAGTACTTC
TRBD1	TRBJ2-3	-	TRBV11-2	CASSLGDRASTDTQYF	TGTGCCAGCAGCTTAGGAGACAGGGCAAGTACAGATACGCAGTATTTT
-	TRBJ2-7	-	TRBV15	CATSTGQFDYEQYF	TGTGCCACCAGCACCGGACAGTTTGACTACGAGCAGTACTTC
TRBD1	TRBJ2-7	-	TRBV19	CASSWRQGIDEQYF	TGTGCCAGTAGTTGGAGACAGGGGATCGACGAGCAGTACTTC
-	TRBJ1-5	few	TRBV10-3	CAISGETNQPQHF	TGTGCCATCAGCGGGGAAACTAATCAGCCCCAGCATTTT
-	TRBJ2-2	-	TRBV25-1	CASSEGQYTGELFF	TGTGCCAGCAGTGAGGGACAATACACCGGGGAGCTGTTTTTT
TRBD2	TRBJ2-5	-	TRBV9	CASSVGASGDQETQYF	TGTGCCAGCAGCGTAGGGGCTAGCGGGGACCAAGAGACCCAGTACTTC
-	TRBJ2-1	-	TRBV7-3	CASSLRESSYNEQFF	TGTGCCAGCAGCTTACGGGAGAGCTCCTACAATGAGCAGTTCTTC
-	TRBJ2-7	-	TRBV27	CASSLQFSYEQYF	TGTGCCAGCAGCTTGCAGTTCTCCTACGAGCAGTACTTC
-	TRBJ1-2	-	TRBV11-2	CASSLGQGSNYGYTF	TGTGCCAGCAGCTTAGGCCAGGGGTCGAACTATGGCTACACCTTC
TRBD1	TRBJ2-1	once	TRBV2	CASSGQGANEQFF	TGTGCCAGCAGCGGACAGGGGGCGAATGAGCAGTTCTTC
-	TRBJ2-1	-	TRBV4-1	CASSQRDTPGVRYNEQFF	TGCGCCAGCAGCCAACGGGACACCCCGGGTGTGCGGTACAATGAGCAGTTCTTC
-	TRBJ2-3	-	TRBV10-2	CASSVENTQYF	TGCGCCAGCAGTGTAGAAAATACGCAGTATTTT
-	TRBJ1-1	-	TRBV20-1	CSALGTEAFF	TGCAGTGCTCTAGGCACTGAAGCTTTCTTT